Listed below are T cell receptor beta chains from one sample, sequenced in a study of blood T cell repertoires in COVID-19. Profiled with immunoSEQ multiplex PCR; TCRdb holds only in-frame clones, not every one. The data hold about 220,000 clones, with around 85% observed a single time. Input material: peripheral blood. These receptors came from a human donor in a cohort sampled during active COVID-19. The CDR3 runs from the conserved cysteine through the conserved F or W. Fields, in order: D gene, J gene, clone size, V gene, CDR3 protein, CDR3 DNA. D genes are given only for firm matches. A row's size may be missing; if present it is once, few, many or a size class.

>-|TRBJ1-2|-|TRBV5-1
CASSLKTGNGYTF
TGCGCCAGCAGCTTGAAAACAGGGAATGGCTACACCTTC
>TRBD2|TRBJ2-2|few|TRBV4-2
CASSPTSGSVTGELFF
TGTGCCAGCAGCCCGACTAGCGGGAGTGTAACCGGGGAGCTGTTTTTT
>-|TRBJ1-3|-|TRBV15
CATSGPGTRINGNTIYF
TGTGCCACCAGCGGGCCCGGGACACGGATCAATGGAAACACCATATATTTT
>-|TRBJ2-7|-|TRBV18
CASSPGGINEQYF
TGTGCCAGCTCACCAGGGGGGATCAACGAGCAGTACTTC
>TRBD1|TRBJ1-1|-|TRBV7-2
CASSLDRGGDTEAFF
TGTGCCAGCAGCCTGGACAGGGGAGGGGATACTGAAGCTTTCTTT
>-|TRBJ2-1|-|TRBV9
CASSPTAYNEQFF
TGTGCCAGCAGCCCTACTGCTTACAATGAGCAGTTCTTC
>-|TRBJ2-2|-|TRBV24-1
CATQYTGELFF
TGTGCCACCCAGTACACCGGGGAGCTGTTTTTT
>TRBD2|TRBJ2-1|-|TRBV6-2/TRBV6-3
CASSRDGTTFYNEQFF
TGTGCCAGCAGCCGTGACGGGACTACCTTTTACAATGAGCAGTTCTTC
>-|TRBJ2-7|-|TRBV2
CASSTGYSGEQYF
TGTGCCAGCAGTACAGGGTACTCGGGGGAGCAGTACTTC
>-|TRBJ2-7|-|TRBV27
CASSLMAAGYEQYF
TGTGCCAGCAGTTTAATGGCGGCGGGATACGAGCAGTACTTC
>TRBD1|TRBJ1-2|-|TRBV5-5
CASSYSGQGNYGYTF
TGTGCCAGCAGCTACAGTGGACAGGGAAACTATGGCTACACCTTC
>TRBD2|TRBJ2-7|-|TRBV5-6
CASSYGTSGRAYEQYF
TGTGCCAGCAGCTATGGGACTAGCGGGAGGGCTTACGAGCAGTACTTC
>-|TRBJ2-6|-|TRBV6-5
CASSYQGSGANVLTF
TGTGCCAGCAGTTACCAGGGCTCTGGGGCCAACGTCCTGACTTTC
>TRBD1|TRBJ2-7|-|TRBV7-9
CASSPHNQGVWREQYF
TGTGCCAGCAGCCCGCATAATCAGGGGGTCTGGCGCGAGCAGTACTTC
>-|TRBJ1-2|once|TRBV30
CAWSRTVYGYTF
TGTGCCTGGAGTAGGACTGTCTATGGCTACACCTTC
>-|TRBJ2-7|-|TRBV24-1
CATSDWPGSEQYF
TGTGCCACCAGTGATTGGCCAGGTAGCGAGCAGTACTTC
>TRBD1|TRBJ2-1|-|TRBV7-9
CASSPGQGHYNEQFF
TGTGCCAGCAGCCCGGGACAGGGTCACTACAATGAGCAGTTCTTC
>TRBD2|TRBJ2-7|-|TRBV4-2
CASSPGGYEQYF
TGTGCCAGCAGCCCGGGGGGATACGAGCAGTACTTC
>TRBD2|TRBJ2-5|-|TRBV6-2/TRBV6-3
CASSIPGLAEQETQYF
TGTGCCAGCAGTATACCGGGACTAGCGGAACAAGAGACCCAGTACTTC
>TRBD1|TRBJ1-2|-|TRBV28
CASKAGGGVKNGYTF
TGTGCCAGCAAAGCCGGAGGGGGCGTTAAAAATGGCTACACCTTC
>TRBD1|TRBJ1-5|-|TRBV6-2/TRBV6-3
CASSRPSSGTGLGNQPQHF
TGTGCCAGCAGTCGCCCATCCTCCGGGACAGGGTTGGGGAATCAGCCCCAGCATTTT
>TRBD1|TRBJ2-6|-|TRBV28
CASSFITGQGARANVLTF
TGTGCCAGCAGTTTTATCACGGGACAGGGGGCCCGGGCCAACGTCCTGACTTTC